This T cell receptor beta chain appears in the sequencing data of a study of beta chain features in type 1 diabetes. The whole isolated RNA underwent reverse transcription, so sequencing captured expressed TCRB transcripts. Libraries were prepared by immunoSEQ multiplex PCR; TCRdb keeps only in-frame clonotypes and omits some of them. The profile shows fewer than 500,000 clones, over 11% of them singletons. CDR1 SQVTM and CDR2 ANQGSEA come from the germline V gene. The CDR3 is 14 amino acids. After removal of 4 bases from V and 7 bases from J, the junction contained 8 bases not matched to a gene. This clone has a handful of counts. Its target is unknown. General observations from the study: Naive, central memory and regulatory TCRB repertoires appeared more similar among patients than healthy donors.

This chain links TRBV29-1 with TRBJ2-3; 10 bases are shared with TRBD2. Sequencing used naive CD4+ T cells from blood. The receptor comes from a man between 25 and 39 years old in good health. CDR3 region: CSVGTSGDGNTQYF. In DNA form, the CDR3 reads TGCAGCGTTGGGACTAGCGGAGATGGGAATACGCAGTATTTT.